This T cell receptor beta chain is from a study of identifying expanded T cells in peripheral blood. General observations from the study: Technical replicates showed around 1.1 changed clones; approximately 2 weeks approximately 16; four weeks 19.

The germline CDR1 and CDR2 sequences are SGHDN and FVKESK. The ends were cut back, 0 bases at V and 7 bases at J, with 18 bases in the middle. The CDR3 is 16 residues long. Concerning this clone itself: Its antigen is still unknown.

Assay: immunoSEQ multiplex PCR; the TCRdb copy retains only in-frame clones and omits some. Among tens of thousands of clones listed, around 82% were seen once. Sample: blood. The chain is built from TRBV14 and TRBJ1-1; D gene ambiguous. The receptor's source is a person aged 18-70 years in good health. The CDR3 here is CASSQDRQVRSFEAFF. The CDR3 nucleotides are TGTGCCAGCAGCCAAGATCGTCAGGTGAGGAGTTTTGAAGCTTTCTTT.